Each of the 28 T cell receptor beta chains below was sequenced from the same sample in a study of T cell responses to AZD1222 COVID-19 vaccine. Profiled with immunoSEQ multiplex PCR; TCRdb holds only in-frame clones, not every one. This sample has fewer than 70,000 clones; over 70% occur once, and the top ten carry roughly an eighth. The sample consisted of peripheral blood, taken 28 days after the second AZD1222 dose. Source of these receptors: an adult who received the AZD1222 COVID-19 vaccine.

The chain employs TRBV7-3 and TRBJ2-3; 8 bases line up with TRBD1. The CDR3 extends over 14 amino acids. V lost 8 bases and J lost 3; bases outside the gene matches: 7. The germline gives CDR1 SGHTA, CDR2 FQGTGA. The DNA of the CDR3 is TGTGCCAGCGCAGGGGGCCGATGGACAGATACGCAGTATTTT. Amino acid sequence: CASAGGRWTDTQYF. Combining the CDR3 with reference TRBV7-3 and TRBJ2-3 gives the whole variable domain GAGVSQTPSNKVTEKGKYVELRCDPISGHTALYWYRQSLGQGPEFLIYFQGTGAADDSGLPNDRFFAVRPEGSVSTLKIQRTERGDSAVYLCASAGGRWTDTQYFGPGTRLTVL.

This clone appeared a single time. The chain joins TRBV19 to TRBJ1-2, with 7 bases lining up with TRBD1. Losses at the gene ends were 0 bases for V and 5 bases for J; bases not matched to a gene: 9. The CDR3 has 16 amino acids. Germline V gives CDR1 LNHDA, CDR2 SQIVND (reference sequence). CDR3 sequence (DNA): TGTGCCAGTAGTATAGACGGACAGGCCCGGGGGTATGGCTACACCTTC. Translated: CASSIDGQARGYGYTF.

This clone was recorded only once. DNA of the CDR3: TGTGCCAGCAGCTCCGGACTAGCGGGGGCCCGCACGGGGGAGCTGTTTTTT. It specifies CASSSGLAGARTGELFF. The chain links TRBV9 to TRBJ2-2, with TRBD2 matching 13 bases. V was clipped by 4 bases and J by 8 bases; unmatched bases: 11. Germline loops: CDR1 SGDLS, CDR2 YYNGEE. The CDR3 has 17 residues.

The chain recombines TRBV5-1 with TRBJ2-1, with a possible D match to TRBD1 (6 bases). Germline V CDR1 and CDR2: SGHRS, YFSETQ. V gave up 0 bases and J gave up 0 bases, with 10 bases separating them. There are 16 residues in the CDR3. This CDR3 is CASSLEGESSYNEQFF. CDR3 DNA sequence: TGCGCCAGCAGCTTGGAGGGGGAAAGCTCCTACAATGAGCAGTTCTTC.

The rearrangement joins TRBV19 to TRBJ2-7; TRBD2 matches at 7 bases. After removal of 10 bases from V and 5 bases from J, the junction contained 11 bases not matched to a gene. The CDR3 length is 13 residues. Germline V CDR1 and CDR2: LNHDA, SQIVND (reference sequence). CDR3 DNA: TGTGCCACCTCATGGGGAGGGGCCAACGAGCAGTACTTC. Its translation is CATSWGGANEQYF.

This clone turned up a few times. The chain carries TRBV7-9 and TRBJ2-2, with D perhaps TRBD2 (6 bases). V lost 5 bases and J 2 bases, leaving 12 bases between the germline ends. The length of the CDR3 is 15 residues. The germline gives CDR1 SEHNR, CDR2 FQNEAQ (reference sequence). This CDR3 reads CASSATGGNTGELFF. The CDR3 nucleotides are TGTGCCAGCAGCGCCACCGGGGGTAACACCGGGGAGCTGTTTTTT.

Of note for this clone: One junction end disagrees with the germline gene, perhaps due to a read error. The chain recombines TRBV3-1 (or the pseudogene TRBV3-2) with TRBJ2-2, with unresolved D. Germline CDR1 reads LGHDT; CDR2 reads YNNKEL (reference sequence). The CDR3 extends over 12 amino acids. CDR3 sequence: CASSQETGELFF. The CDR3, as DNA: TGTGCCAGCAGTCAAGAAACCGGGGAGCTGTTTTTT.

The chain links TRBV2 to TRBJ1-1; 11 nucleotides line up with TRBD1. The J segment lost 3 bases and the V segment lost 8 bases, leaving 5 bases of the junction unmatched. CDR1 and CDR2 (germline): SNHLY, FYNNEI. This CDR3 comprises 14 residues. The CDR3 nucleotides are TGTGCCAGCGGGGACAGGGGGAGGGACACTGAAGCTTTCTTT. It translates to CASGDRGRDTEAFF.

This clone was counted between two and nine times. This chain joins TRBV19 and TRBJ2-2, with D perhaps given as TRBD1 or TRBD2 (5 bases each). Germline CDR1 reads LNHDA; CDR2 reads SQIVND (reference sequence). Deletions cut 4 bases from V and 4 bases from J, with 13 bases between. The CDR3 sequence is 15 residues long. This chain's CDR3 is CASSNPGRRTGELFF. The CDR3 region has the DNA TGTGCCAGTAGTAATCCGGGACGACGCACCGGGGAGCTGTTTTTT.

The chain employs TRBV2 and TRBJ2-3, with D perhaps assigned TRBD1 or TRBD2 (5 bases each). Per the germline V gene, CDR1 is SNHLY and CDR2 is FYNNEI. V lost 5 bases, J lost 2 bases, and 14 bases lay in between. The CDR3 runs 15 residues. As DNA, the CDR3 is TGTGCCAGCAGTCCAACGGGGCTTAACACAGATACGCAGTATTTT. Translated: CASSPTGLNTDTQYF.

This clone was counted between two and nine times. The chain couples TRBV13 to TRBJ1-6; D unclear. The CDR3 has 17 residues. V lost 5 bases to trimming and J lost 0 bases, with 14 bases between them. Germline assignment: CDR1 PRHDT and CDR2 FYEKMQ (reference sequence). This CDR3 reads CASSPALGGSYNSPLHF. The CDR3 nucleotides read TGTGCCAGCAGCCCGGCCTTGGGAGGCTCCTATAATTCACCCCTCCACTTT.

CDR3 sequence: CASSVRARGNTIYF. CDR3 nucleotides: TGTGCCAGCAGCGTGAGGGCTCGTGGAAACACCATATATTTT. V gene TRBV9 combines with J gene TRBJ1-3; no clear D. The V gene's germline CDR1 is SGDLS and CDR2 YYNGEE. There are 14 residues in the CDR3. Trimming removed 2 bases at V and 3 bases at J, with 9 bases between.

V is TRBV6-5 and J is TRBJ1-2; weak D call: TRBD1 (5 bases). The CDR3 covers 15 residues. V was shortened by 0 bases and J by 4 bases, with 12 bases between the two germline ends. The V gene's germline CDR1 is MNHEY and CDR2 SVGAGI. CDR3 in DNA: TGTGCCAGCAGTTACTCCCCGGGGACCCCCTATGGCTACACCTTC. Its translation is CASSYSPGTPYGYTF.

J is TRBJ1-2 and V is TRBV13; 8 bases fit TRBD1. The germline V gene encodes CDR1 PRHDT and CDR2 FYEKMQ (reference sequence). Losses at the gene ends were 3 bases for V and 6 bases for J; bases not matched to a gene: 9. The CDR3 has 15 residues. The CDR3 region is CASSFRGRWVDGYTF. As DNA, the CDR3 is TGTGCCAGCAGCTTCAGGGGGCGGTGGGTCGATGGCTACACCTTC. Drawing the rest from reference TRBV13 and TRBJ1-2, the complete variable domain is AAGVIQSPRHLIKEKRETATLKCYPIPRHDTVYWYQQGPGQDPQFLISFYEKMQSDKGSIPDRFSAQQFSDYHSELNMSSLELGDSALYFCASSFRGRWVDGYTFGSGTRLTVV.

The chain is built from TRBV9 and TRBJ1-2, with D unclear. V lost 4 bases and J lost 0, with 13 bases in between. The germline V gene encodes CDR1 SGDLS and CDR2 YYNGEE. The CDR3 runs 15 residues. The CDR3: CASSPLRYPNYGYTF. CDR3 nucleotide sequence: TGTGCCAGCAGCCCCCTCAGATATCCTAACTATGGCTACACCTTC.

This clone was observed a single time. The genes are TRBV3-1 (or the pseudogene TRBV3-2) and TRBJ1-2; weak D call: TRBD1 (6 bases). Germline V lookup: CDR1 LGHDT, CDR2 YNNKEL (reference sequence). V was cut by 8 bases and J by 13 bases, with 20 bases left in between. The CDR3 runs to 12 residues. CDR3 in amino acids: CASSPSGDTRTF. In DNA, the CDR3 is TGTGCCAGCTCACCGTCAGGGGACACGCGCACCTTC.

The chain links TRBV12-3 or TRBV12-4 to TRBJ2-1, with D perhaps matching TRBD2 (7 bases). V gave up 5 bases and J gave up 5 bases, with 10 bases separating them. This CDR3 has 13 amino acids. In DNA, the CDR3 is TGTGCCAGCAGTGGGGGGGACAACAATGAGCAGTTCTTC. Encoded protein: CASSGGDNNEQFF.

This chain connects TRBV6-5 to TRBJ2-5, with unresolved D. V was trimmed by 3 bases and J by 6 bases, leaving 5 bases between them. This CDR3 region has 11 residues. The germline V gene encodes CDR1 MNHEY and CDR2 SVGAGI. CDR3 sequence (DNA): TGTGCCAGCAGTTATGAACAGACCCAGTACTTC. It yields the protein CASSYEQTQYF.

The chain joins TRBV7-6 to TRBJ2-5; no firm D call. Germline lookup yields CDR1 SGHVS and CDR2 FNYEAQ. Trimming pared 4 bases from V and 3 bases from J, leaving 15 bases between. This CDR3 is built from 15 residues. The CDR3 protein is CASSSGRTWKETQYF. CDR3 bases: TGTGCCAGCAGCTCAGGCCGAACGTGGAAAGAGACCCAGTACTTC.

V and J are TRBV4-1 and TRBJ1-5; D is uncertain. This CDR3 has 15 residues. The germline V gene has CDR1 MGHRA and CDR2 YSYEKL. Trimming pared 7 bases from V and 5 bases from J, leaving 18 bases between. CDR3 DNA: TGCGCCAGCAAAGAGGGCCCGGGCTCGCATCAGCCCCAGCATTTT. It codes for CASKEGPGSHQPQHF.

V and J are TRBV11-1 and TRBJ2-1; D is uncertain. Germline lookup yields CDR1 SGHAT and CDR2 FQDESV (reference sequence). Trimming took off 5 bases at V and 0 bases at J, with 14 bases between the two ends. The CDR3 loop spans 16 amino acids. CDR3 DNA sequence: TGTGCCAGCAGCACCCGGACGGTGATCTCCTACAATGAGCAGTTCTTC. Its protein is CASSTRTVISYNEQFF.

This chain links TRBV2 with TRBJ2-4; possibly TRBD2 for D (5 bases). Germline CDR1 reads SNHLY; CDR2 reads FYNNEI. The CDR3 length is 17 residues. The V and J ends lost 5 bases and 3 bases respectively, with 20 bases between them. This CDR3 is CASSKNWRTLDKNIQYF. DNA for the CDR3: TGTGCCAGCAGTAAAAATTGGAGGACCCTTGACAAAAACATTCAGTACTTC.

J is TRBJ1-2 and V is TRBV7-9; D unclear. Trimming stripped 1 base from V and 4 bases from J, with 10 bases between. This CDR3 contains 14 residues. Germline CDR1 and CDR2: SEHNR and FQNEAQ (reference sequence). The CDR3 bases are TGTGCCAGCAGCTTAGTCGGCCAACTCTATGGCTACACCTTC. It specifies CASSLVGQLYGYTF.

A few counts support this clone. The chain employs TRBV6-5 and TRBJ1-5; 7 bases agree with TRBD1. The CDR3 sequence is 14 residues long. Germline V gene sequence: CDR1 MNHEY, CDR2 SVGAGI. The V segment lost 2 bases and the J segment 6 bases; nucleotides outside the gene matches: 4. This CDR3 is CASSYEGAVQPQHF. The CDR3 coding sequence is TGTGCCAGCAGTTACGAGGGGGCAGTTCAGCCCCAGCATTTT.

This chain links TRBV5-1 with TRBJ2-3, with 7 bases fitting TRBD1. After removal of 8 bases from V and 2 bases from J, the junction contained 5 bases not matched to a gene. The CDR3 has 13 amino acids. Germline CDR1 reads SGHRS; CDR2 reads YFSETQ. Here the CDR3 reads CARYRGPTDTQYF. The DNA for the CDR3 is TGCGCCAGGTACAGGGGACCCACAGATACGCAGTATTTT.

The chain recombines TRBV19 with TRBJ1-5; no clear D gene. V was clipped by 3 bases and J by 0 bases, with 12 bases between them. The germline gives CDR1 LNHDA, CDR2 SQIVND (reference sequence). This CDR3 contains 16 residues. CDR3 residues: CASSMESDYSNQPQHF. CDR3 in DNA: TGTGCCAGTAGTATGGAGTCAGACTATAGCAATCAGCCCCAGCATTTT.

The chain carries TRBV10-3 and TRBJ1-6, with 10 bases identical to TRBD1. In germline, CDR1 is ENHRY, CDR2 SYGVKD. The CDR3 sequence is 12 residues long. This chain's CDR3 is CAVGQGNSPLHF. CDR3 nucleotides: TGTGCAGTGGGACAGGGGAATTCACCCCTCCACTTT.

The chain joins TRBV29-1 to TRBJ2-5, with no clear D. The CDR3 runs to 12 residues. V lost 8 bases, J lost 7 bases, and 17 bases lay in between. Germline V CDR1 and CDR2: SQVTM, ANQGSEA. This chain's CDR3 is CSIDPSRGTQYF. The CDR3 DNA reads as TGCAGCATCGACCCTTCTAGAGGGACCCAGTACTTC.